Below, 5 T cell receptor beta chains from the same sample are listed, as sequenced in a study of blood T cell repertoires in COVID-19. Sequencing used immunoSEQ multiplex PCR; TCRdb keeps in-frame clones, though not all of them. This sample has 250,000 to 350,000 clones; approximately 90% occur once, and the top ten carry roughly 2%. Material: peripheral blood. The receptors here all came from a woman in her 50s who had recovered from COVID-19.

The V and J genes are TRBV6-5 and TRBJ2-7, with TRBD2 matching over 7 bases. V lost 5 bases to trimming and J lost 3 bases; unmatched junction nucleotides: 4. The germline V gene has CDR1 MNHEY and CDR2 SVGAGI. The CDR3 spans 13 residues. The CDR3 DNA reads as TGTGCCAGCAGTCCCGGGACTAACTACGAGCAGTACTTC. Translated, it gives CASSPGTNYEQYF.

In this sample, this clone turned up once. This chain links TRBV19 with TRBJ1-5; D perhaps matches TRBD1 (5 bases). The V end was cut by 5 bases, the J end by 0 bases, with 14 bases between. This CDR3 spans 16 amino acids. The germline V gene has CDR1 LNHDA and CDR2 SQIVND (reference sequence). CDR3 in amino acids: CASSPRRGSSNQPQHF. CDR3 bases: TGTGCCAGTAGTCCCAGGAGGGGTTCTAGCAATCAGCCCCAGCATTTT.

The chain couples TRBV13 to TRBJ1-2; 10 bases are a match to TRBD1. Germline CDR1 PRHDT, CDR2 FYEKMQ (reference sequence). The ends lost 5 bases at V and 5 bases at J; junction bases unmatched: 8. The CDR3 length is 15 residues. The CDR3 region has the DNA TGTGCCAGCAGCGCGGACAGGGGGGTTCTATATGGCTACACCTTC. It encodes CASSADRGVLYGYTF.

This clone turned up a few times. As DNA, the CDR3 is TGTGCCAGCAGCGTCGATGGACTAGCGGGGGGGAAGCAGTTCTTC. Translated, it gives CASSVDGLAGGKQFF. J is TRBJ2-1 and V is TRBV9; TRBD2 matches at 15 bases. The CDR3 runs to 15 residues. Trimming at V came to 2 bases and at J to 11 bases, leaving 5 bases not matched to a gene. Germline V gene sequence: CDR1 SGDLS, CDR2 YYNGEE.

The chain joins TRBV21-1 to TRBJ2-2; the D segment call TRBD2 is taken from the table without a DNA check. TRBV21-1 is given as a pseudogene. The CDR3 totals 12 residues. The CDR3 bases are TGTGCCAGACCCATCGGGACCGGGGAGCTGTTTTTT. Protein product: CARPIGTGELFF.